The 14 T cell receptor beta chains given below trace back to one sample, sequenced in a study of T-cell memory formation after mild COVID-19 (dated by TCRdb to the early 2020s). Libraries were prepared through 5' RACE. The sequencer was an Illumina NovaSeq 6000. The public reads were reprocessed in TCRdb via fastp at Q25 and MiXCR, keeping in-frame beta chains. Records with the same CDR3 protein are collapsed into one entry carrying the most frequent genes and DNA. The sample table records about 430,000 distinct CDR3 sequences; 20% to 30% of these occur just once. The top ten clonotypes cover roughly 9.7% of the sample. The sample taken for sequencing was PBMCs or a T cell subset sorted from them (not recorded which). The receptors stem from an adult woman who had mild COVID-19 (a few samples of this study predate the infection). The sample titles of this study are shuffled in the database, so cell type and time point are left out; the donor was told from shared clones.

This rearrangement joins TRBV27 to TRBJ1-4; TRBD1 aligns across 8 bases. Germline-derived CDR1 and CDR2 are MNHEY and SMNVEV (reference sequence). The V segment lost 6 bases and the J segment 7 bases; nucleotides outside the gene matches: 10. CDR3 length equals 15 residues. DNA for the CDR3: TGTGCCAGCAGGAAGTCAGGGGGCGCTGGTGAAAAACTGTTTTTT. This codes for CASRKSGGAGEKLFF.

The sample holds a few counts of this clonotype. This CDR3 reads CASRLLAWGVSSMNTEAFF. The CDR3 nucleotides read TGTGCCAGCAGGCTTTTGGCGTGGGGGGTATCCTCAATGAACACTGAAGCTTTCTTT. The V gene is TRBV12-3 or TRBV12-4, the J gene TRBJ1-1, with a tentative D call TRBD1 (5 bases). V was trimmed by 6 bases and J by 0 bases, leaving 26 bases between them. CDR3 length: 19 residues.

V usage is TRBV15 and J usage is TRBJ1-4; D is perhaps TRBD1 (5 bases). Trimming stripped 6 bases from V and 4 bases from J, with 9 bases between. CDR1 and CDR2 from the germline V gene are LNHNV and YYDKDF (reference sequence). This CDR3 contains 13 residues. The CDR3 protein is CATSEGDNEKLFF. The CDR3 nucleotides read TGTGCCACCAGTGAAGGGGATAATGAAAAACTGTTTTTT. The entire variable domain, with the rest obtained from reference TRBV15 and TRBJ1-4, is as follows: DAMVIQNPRYQVTQFGKPVTLSCSQTLNHNVMYWYQQKSSQAPKLLFHYYDKDFNNEADTPDNFQSRRPNTSFCFLDIRSPGLGDTAMYLCATSEGDNEKLFFGSGTQLSVL.

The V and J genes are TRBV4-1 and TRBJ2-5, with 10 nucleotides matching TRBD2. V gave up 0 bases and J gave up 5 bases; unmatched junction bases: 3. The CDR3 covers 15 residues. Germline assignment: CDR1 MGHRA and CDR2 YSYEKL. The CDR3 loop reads CASSQEGAGGETQYF. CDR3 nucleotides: TGCGCCAGCAGCCAAGAAGGAGCGGGGGGGGAGACCCAGTACTTC.

The CDR3 spells CASSLAGISGEQYF. The CDR3 nucleotides read TGTGCCAGCAGCTTAGCCGGGATCTCTGGCGAGCAGTACTTC. The V call is TRBV7-9, the J call TRBJ2-7; perhaps TRBD2 as D (5 bases). CDR3 length: 14 amino acids. V gave up 0 bases and J gave up 6 bases, with 12 bases separating them. Germline V lookup: CDR1 SEHNR, CDR2 FQNEAQ (reference sequence).

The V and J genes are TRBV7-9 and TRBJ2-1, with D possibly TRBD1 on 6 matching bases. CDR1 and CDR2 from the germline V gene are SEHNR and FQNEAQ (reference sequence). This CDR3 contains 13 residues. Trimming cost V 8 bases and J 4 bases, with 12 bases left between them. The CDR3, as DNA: TGTGCCAGCCAAGACAGGCAGTACAATGAGCAGTTCTTC. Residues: CASQDRQYNEQFF.

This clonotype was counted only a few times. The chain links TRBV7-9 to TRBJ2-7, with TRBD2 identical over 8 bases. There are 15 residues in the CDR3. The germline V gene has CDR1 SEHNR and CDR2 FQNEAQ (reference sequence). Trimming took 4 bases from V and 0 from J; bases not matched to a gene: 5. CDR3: CASSWSSGRSYEQYF. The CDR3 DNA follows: TGTGCCAGCAGCTGGTCTAGCGGGCGCTCCTACGAGCAGTACTTC.

The DNA for the CDR3 is TGCAGTGCCTTTAGACAGGGGTCTGAAGCTTTCTTT. Translation: CSAFRQGSEAFF. The rearrangement joins TRBV20-1 to TRBJ1-1, with 8 nucleotides matching TRBD1. The CDR3 sequence is 12 residues long. After removal of 6 bases from V and 6 bases from J, the junction contained 6 bases not matched to a gene. Germline-derived CDR1 and CDR2 are DFQATT and SNEGSKA (reference sequence).

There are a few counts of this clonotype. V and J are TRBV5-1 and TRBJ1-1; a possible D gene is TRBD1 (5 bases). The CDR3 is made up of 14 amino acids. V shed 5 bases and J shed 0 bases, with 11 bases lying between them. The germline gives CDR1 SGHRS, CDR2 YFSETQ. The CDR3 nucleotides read TGCGCCAGCAGAAGCGACAGCATGAACACTGAAGCTTTCTTT. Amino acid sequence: CASRSDSMNTEAFF.

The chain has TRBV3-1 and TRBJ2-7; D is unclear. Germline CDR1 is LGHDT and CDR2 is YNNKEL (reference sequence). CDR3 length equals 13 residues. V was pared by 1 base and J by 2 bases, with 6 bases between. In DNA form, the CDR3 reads TGTGCCAGCAGCCAAGCGGATGCCTACGAGCAGTACTTC. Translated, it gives CASSQADAYEQYF.

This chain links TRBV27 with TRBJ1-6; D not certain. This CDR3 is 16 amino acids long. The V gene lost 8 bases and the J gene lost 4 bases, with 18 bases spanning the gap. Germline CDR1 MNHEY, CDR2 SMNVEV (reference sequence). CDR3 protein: CASVPFANRYNSPLHF. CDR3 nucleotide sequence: TGTGCCAGCGTCCCATTCGCCAACAGATATAATTCACCCCTCCACTTT.

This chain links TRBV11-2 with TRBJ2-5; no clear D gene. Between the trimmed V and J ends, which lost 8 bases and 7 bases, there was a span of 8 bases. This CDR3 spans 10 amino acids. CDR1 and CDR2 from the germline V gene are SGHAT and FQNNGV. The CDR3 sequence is CASQIGTQYF. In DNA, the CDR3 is TGTGCCAGCCAAATTGGGACCCAGTACTTC.

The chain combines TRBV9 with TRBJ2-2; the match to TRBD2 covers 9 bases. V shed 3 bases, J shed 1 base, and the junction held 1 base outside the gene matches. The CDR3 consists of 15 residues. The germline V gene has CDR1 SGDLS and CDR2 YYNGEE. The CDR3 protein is CASSAAGGNTGELFF. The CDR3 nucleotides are TGTGCCAGCAGCGCAGCGGGGGGGAACACCGGGGAGCTGTTTTTT.

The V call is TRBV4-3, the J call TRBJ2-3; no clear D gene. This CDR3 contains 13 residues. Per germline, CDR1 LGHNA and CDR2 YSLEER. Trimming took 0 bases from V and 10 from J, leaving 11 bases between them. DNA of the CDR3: TGCGCCAGCAGCCAAGAGTGGTTGTCTCCGCAGTATTTT. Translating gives CASSQEWLSPQYF.